This note documents a single T cell receptor (beta chain) sequence. The clone's antigen remains unknown. Base-call qualities are not available, and no considerably larger clone is one nucleotide away. V loses 2 bases of germline sequence and J loses 0 bases, and the interval between the two ends is 5 bases. CDR1 SEHNR and CDR2 FQNEAQ were looked up in the germline V gene (reference sequence). From its cysteine to its phenylalanine, the CDR3 spans 14 amino acids. Kept here is only the CDR3 DNA, which spans 42 bases and is read in frame from base 1. The data were taken from a study of PD-1 blockade in classical Hodgkin lymphoma (TCRdb year 2020). For the wider study: Nivolumab dosing was 3 mg/kg intravenously every 2 weeks, continuing until either disease progression or unacceptable toxicity. The study used CyTOF and TCR beta sequencing to define a peripheral blood immune signature of response to PD-1 blockade in classical Hodgkin lymphoma.

What the study reported, not specific to this receptor: Trial patients with a complete response had baseline diversity similar to that of newly diagnosed patients, while partial responders and progressors had significantly lower diversity. Lower diversity was seen in patients whose nivolumab began less than 1 year after ASCT, and these patients were left out of later analyses so that immune reconstitution would not confound the results. Baseline TCR diversity was reported to be lower in newly diagnosed patients than in healthy donors, and even lower in relapsed/refractory patients. Only a single clinical trial cohort was studied, and what caused the repertoire differences, possibly disease activity or prior therapy, remained undefined. CD4+ but not CD8+ TCR diversity rose significantly by C4D1 (p=0.0027 vs p=0.16), most apparent in complete responders (p=0.02).

Reading the label with the study, this specimen's time point is: cycle 1 day 1 (C1D1), immediately before nivolumab initiation. Every trial patient had relapsed after autologous stem cell transplantation, and cohorts A, B and C differed in prior brentuximab vedotin exposure. The trial cohort comprised more than 55 patients with relapsed/refractory classical Hodgkin lymphoma whose best overall responses were complete response, partial response or progressive disease. In the multi-cohort phase II CheckMate 205 trial, trial patients received single-agent nivolumab. An independent review committee assessed best overall response by applying the 2007 International Working Group response criteria. PBMCs from the trial were collected at three points: immediately before nivolumab initiation (C1D1), and during therapy at cycle 2 day 1 and cycle 4 day 1. After peripheral blood was drawn into 8 mL Vacutainer Cell Preparation Tubes, PBMCs were isolated by centrifugation and then cryopreserved.

Genomic DNA was extracted with the Qiagen DNeasy kit from unsorted PBMCs and from negatively selected CD4+ and CD8+ fractions. Amplification of TCR beta CDR3 regions was done by immunoSEQ multiplex PCR with primers that anneal to V and J segments. A synthetic immune receptor repertoire was used to minimize amplification bias, and any residual bias was removed computationally once sequencing was done. In the original analysis: Custom Python scripts were used to quantify repertoire diversity as the Shannon entropy index. The unsorted, CD4+ and CD8+ repertoires were each analyzed separately, with the exception of combined analyses, where CD4+ and CD8+ sequences were merged in silico. Clonal expansion was defined as a frequency increase of at least 2-fold after treatment compared with C1D1, and clones undetected at baseline were assigned a pseudocount of 0.5. Singleton clones were defined as clones with 0 or 1 copy at C1D1, and non-singleton clones were defined as clones with 2 or more copies. Clones expanded in unsorted samples were labelled as CD4+, CD8+ or unknown by matching protein sequences in sorted samples from the same patient. Wilcoxon tests on paired samples were used to test diversity changes from C1D1 to C4D1. TCRdb's version of the immuneACCESS table is confined to in-frame rearrangements and falls short of the full clone set. An unresolved V gene accounts for under half of the shortfall where checked; the remainder is of unknown origin. D and trimming come from the DNA, and the V and J calls and clone size come from that table. Within this sample are 35,000 to 45,000 clones, with under 75% of them counted one time only. The ten largest clones represent 3% to 3.5% of the sample.

The sequence came from a human donor with classical Hodgkin lymphoma. The V gene is TRBV7-9 and the J gene is TRBJ2-1; perhaps TRBD2 is the D gene, with 5 bases matching. The starting material was peripheral blood mononuclear cells (PBMCs), obtained at baseline. The DNA sequence is given as TGTGCCAGCAGCTTAACTAGCTCCTACAATGAGCAGTTCTTC. Translated, this is CASSLTSSYNEQFF.